This is a list of T cell receptor beta chains from one sample in a study of shared clonotypes between healthy human individuals. The method was immunoSEQ multiplex PCR; TCRdb's version includes in-frame clones alone and lacks a portion of them. The data contain about 2 million clones, 90% to 95% of them seen just once; the ten biggest clones take up 0.13%. The sequenced material came from naive CD4+ T cells sorted from blood. Receptors were obtained from a man younger than 35 in good health. The CDR3 runs from the conserved cysteine through the conserved F or W. D genes are given only for firm matches. Size tells how often a clone was seen (once, few, many) or the class of an expanded clone, and some rows leave it out.

TRBD1 TRBJ2-1 16 NA TRBV29-1 TGCAGCGTTGAGAGCGCACAGGGGGCCAAGTACAATGAGCAGTTCTTC CSVESAQGAKYNEQFF
NA TRBJ2-1 15 NA TRBV28 TGTGCCAGCAGACCTTCTCAAATCTCCTACAATGAGCAGTTCTTC CASRPSQISYNEQFF
NA TRBJ2-7 11 NA TRBV5-1 TGCGCCAGCAGCTTGGATTCCGAGCAGTACTTC CASSLDSEQYF
NA TRBJ1-2 14 NA TRBV10-3 TGTGCCATCAGTGCTGGCCCCAACAGTAGGGGCTACACCTTC CAISAGPNSRGYTF
NA TRBJ1-1 13 NA TRBV6-4 TGTGCCAGCAGCCCGCAACCTTACACTGAAGCTTTCTTT CASSPQPYTEAFF
NA TRBJ1-4 14 NA TRBV10-1 TGCGCCAGCAGTGAGTCAGCGGGGAATGAAAAACTGTTTTTT CASSESAGNEKLFF
TRBD2 TRBJ2-3 16 NA TRBV7-3 TGTGCCAGCAGCCCTGGACTAGCGGGGGTGGCAGATACGCAGTATTTT CASSPGLAGVADTQYF
TRBD1 TRBJ2-7 15 NA TRBV5-4 TGTGCCAGCAGCTATACCGGGACAGGGGCCTACGAGCAGTACTTC CASSYTGTGAYEQYF
NA TRBJ1-2 15 NA TRBV5-1 TGCGCCAGCAGCTTGGACGGGACGGGGTTTTATGGCTACACCTTC CASSLDGTGFYGYTF
NA TRBJ1-6 13 once TRBV19 TGTGCCAGTGGATTTAGCGTTAATTCACCCCTCCACTTT CASGFSVNSPLHF
TRBD1 TRBJ1-2 16 NA TRBV5-1 TGCGCCAGCAGCCTTGAGGGTGGGACAGCGACTAGTAGCTACACCTTC CASSLEGGTATSSYTF
NA TRBJ2-1 13 NA TRBV10-3 TGTGCCATCAGTGATGGGGCAGGGAATGAGCAGTTCTTC CAISDGAGNEQFF
TRBD1 TRBJ2-7 18 NA TRBV7-2 TGTGCCAGCAGCTTAGTCGGGACAGGGGGCGCCAATACTGGCGAGCAGTACTTC CASSLVGTGGANTGEQYF